This TCR beta chain came from a study of blood T cell repertoires in COVID-19. Study-level information: Samples came from the United States, Italy and Spain, spanning acute and convalescent COVID-19. Nucleic acid was either cDNA or gDNA, and it came from T cells, B-cell-depleted T cells, or PBMCs.

As originally analysed: Amplification from reference gene primers served as the basis for estimated nucleated cell counts. Profiling relied on immunoSEQ multiplex PCR, and the TCRdb table lists in-frame clones only, not all of them. D and trimming were read from the DNA, whereas the V and J calls and clone size are those reported in that table. The sample contains under 250,000 clones, about 83% of which appear only once. The ends lost 4 bases at V and 1 base at J; junction bases unmatched: 4. Germline-derived CDR1 and CDR2 are SGHRS and YFSETQ. This CDR3 spans 14 amino acids. Input material: peripheral blood. V and J are TRBV5-1 and TRBJ1-1; TRBD1 matches at 7 bases. The clonotype was recovered from a man aged 30 to 39 who had recovered from COVID-19. The CDR3 region has the DNA TGCGCCAGCAGCCGCGGACAGGAGAACACTGAAGCTTTCTTT. Translation: CASSRGQENTEAFF.